This T cell receptor beta chain came from a study of vaccination effects on CD4 cells after COVID-19. For this clone: The antigen is unknown.

The data were produced by immunoSEQ multiplex PCR, yet TCRdb's version contains in-frame clones alone and is incomplete. The data contain some 63,000 clones, 55% to 75% of them singletons. Trimming stripped 5 bases from V and 4 bases from J, with 15 bases between. CDR1 SGHDT and CDR2 YYEEEE come from the germline V gene. This CDR3 comprises 14 residues. Subsequent to about 10 days of culture, CD4+ T cells were isolated. The starting material was CD4+ T cells from PBMCs cultured without peptide, obtained before COVID-19 vaccination. V gene TRBV5-6 combines with J gene TRBJ2-5, with D unresolved. The receptor was isolated from a human donor who had a prior SARS-CoV-2 infection. CDR3 amino acids: CASRTDHSIETQYF. The DNA of the CDR3 is TGTGCCAGCAGAACCGACCATTCGATAGAGACCCAGTACTTC.